The clone carrying this T cell receptor beta chain appeared a single time. Its antigen is not identified. These data come from a study of response to subunit inactivated influenza vaccine. Points from the study as a whole: Every seasonal influenza vaccination brings in few new T cells, the authors suggested.

One entry per CDR3 protein results from TCRdb running MiXCR on the RT-PCR reads. The sample includes 650,000 or so distinct CDR3 sequences, roughly 15% of them seen just once. This CDR3 has 15 residues. Germline loops: CDR1 LGHDT, CDR2 YNNKEL (reference sequence). Trimming stripped 3 bases from V and 0 bases from J, with 8 bases between. The chain joins TRBV3-1 to TRBJ1-4; TRBD1 might be the D (6 bases). The TCR was taken from a middle-aged man who received an inactivated influenza vaccine. Sequenced here: PBMCs from blood, sampled 14 to 15 days before vaccination. CDR3 sequence: CASSQSGATNEKLFF. As DNA, the CDR3 is TGTGCCAGCAGCCAGTCAGGGGCAACTAATGAAAAACTGTTTTTT.